This entry lists 25 T cell receptor beta chains sequenced from one sample in a study of blood T cells in healthy people across ages. A second roughly 6 to 11 cycle PCR used barcoded and J-beta primers. MiXCR, run by TCRdb on the 5' RACE reads, gives a single entry per CDR3 protein. The data show around 1.1 million distinct CDR3 sequences, more than 30% seen once. The sample taken for sequencing was blood. Receptor source: a man between 18 and 29 years old in good health.

There are a few counts of this clonotype. This chain connects TRBV7-8 to TRBJ2-3; 9 bases line up with TRBD2. J lost 6 bases, V lost 8 bases, and 18 bases had no gene match. Germline V gives CDR1 SGHVS, CDR2 FQNEAQ. This CDR3 has 17 residues. CDR3 region: CASVPLERGDYTDTQYF. In nucleotides, the CDR3 is TGTGCCAGCGTCCCCCTCGAGCGGGGGGATTACACGGATACGCAGTATTTT.

CDR3 residues: CASTTVGEGWNGYTF. In DNA, the CDR3 is TGTGCCAGCACTACCGTTGGAGAGGGTTGGAATGGCTACACCTTC. This sequence joins TRBV7-9 and TRBJ1-2; D remains unclear. V lost 7 bases, J lost 6 bases, and 21 bases lay in between. The CDR3 is 15 amino acids. Germline V gives CDR1 SEHNR, CDR2 FQNEAQ (reference sequence).

This clonotype was picked up a small number of times. This chain uses TRBV20-1 with TRBJ1-4, with D perhaps matching TRBD1 (6 bases). This CDR3 region has 14 residues. In germline, CDR1 is DFQATT, CDR2 SNEGSKA (reference sequence). The V and J ends lost 6 bases and 2 bases respectively, with 13 bases between them. The CDR3 DNA reads as TGCAGTGCCCCGCTACAGGGTACTAATGAAAAACTGTTTTTT. This translates into CSAPLQGTNEKLFF.

The CDR3 sequence: CSAKTQGQEFDGYTF. The CDR3 DNA reads TGCAGTGCAAAGACGCAGGGACAGGAGTTTGATGGCTACACCTTC. The J gene is TRBJ1-2, the V gene TRBV20-1; 8 bases agree with TRBD1. The CDR3 runs to 15 residues. Germline-derived CDR1 and CDR2 are DFQATT and SNEGSKA (reference sequence). J lost 6 bases, V lost 6 bases, and 15 bases had no gene match.

This clonotype was seen a handful of times. The CDR3 spells CASSWGEKLFF. CDR3 nucleotides: TGTGCCAGCAGCTGGGGGGAAAAACTGTTTTTT. The chain joins TRBV7-8 to TRBJ1-4, with D perhaps TRBD1 (5 bases). Germline V gene lookup returns CDR1 SGHVS and CDR2 FQNEAQ. V was clipped by 4 bases and J by 8 bases, with 5 bases between them. This CDR3 has 11 amino acids.

The V and J genes are TRBV20-1 and TRBJ2-3, with TRBD2 matching 10 bases. V was clipped by 3 bases and J by 2 bases; unmatched bases: 11. The CDR3 extends over 17 amino acids. Germline V gene sequence: CDR1 DFQATT, CDR2 SNEGSKA (reference sequence). Here the CDR3 reads CSARKPSGGGYTDTQYF. Written as DNA, the CDR3 is TGCAGTGCTAGGAAGCCTAGCGGGGGAGGTTACACAGATACGCAGTATTTT.

This clonotype was detected only a few times. The chain uses TRBV6-1 and TRBJ1-2; tentative D call: TRBD1 (5 bases). Germline V CDR1 and CDR2: MNHNS, SASEGT. The CDR3 length is 15 residues. The V end was cut by 2 bases, the J end by 4 bases, with 14 bases between. The CDR3 loop reads CASSELWDAGYGYTF. For the CDR3, the DNA is TGTGCCAGCAGTGAATTGTGGGACGCGGGCTATGGCTACACCTTC.

This clonotype was counted between two and nine times. The chain carries TRBV12-3 or TRBV12-4 and TRBJ2-5; 7 bases match TRBD2. The CDR3 is made up of 15 amino acids. With 5 bases clipped from V and 1 base from J, the junction kept 7 bases outside the gene matches. The CDR3 spells CASSRPGGSQETQYF. The CDR3 nucleotides read TGTGCCAGCAGTCGCCCGGGAGGCTCCCAAGAGACCCAGTACTTC.

This clonotype was detected only a few times. The chain recombines TRBV5-6 with TRBJ2-7; TRBD2 might be the D (5 bases). Germline V gene data show CDR1 as SGHDT and CDR2 as YYEEEE. V was trimmed by 4 bases and J by 3 bases, leaving 8 bases between them. The CDR3 extends over 12 amino acids. This CDR3 reads CASSKLGYEQYF. CDR3 bases: TGTGCCAGCAGCAAACTAGGCTACGAGCAGTACTTC.

The chain has TRBV7-2 and TRBJ1-4, with 9 bases aligning to TRBD1. Germline trimming cut 4 bases from V and 8 bases from J; bases unmatched to any gene: 5. The V gene's germline CDR1 is SGHTA and CDR2 FQGNSA. The CDR3 totals 14 residues. CDR3 residues: CASSSSGTGEKLFF. The CDR3 DNA follows: TGTGCCAGCAGCTCGTCCGGGACAGGGGAAAAACTGTTTTTT.

This clonotype was seen only a few times. The chain couples TRBV5-1 to TRBJ2-5; no clear D. The CDR3 spans 13 residues. The germline V and J ends were trimmed by 6 bases and 2 bases, with 11 bases remaining between them. Germline V gives CDR1 SGHRS, CDR2 YFSETQ. This CDR3 is CASNKNPQETQYF. CDR3 DNA: TGCGCCAGCAATAAGAACCCTCAAGAGACCCAGTACTTC.

This clonotype was recorded a few times. The V and J genes are TRBV6-2 or TRBV6-3 and TRBJ1-1; D is unresolved. Deletions cut 0 bases from V and 7 bases from J, with 6 bases between. The CDR3 contains 12 residues. Germline loops: CDR1 MNHEY, CDR2 SVGEGT. CDR3 protein: CASSYSFGEAFF. DNA of the CDR3: TGTGCCAGCAGTTACTCCTTCGGTGAAGCTTTCTTT.

With regard to this clonotype: The germline gene is not matched at one end of the junction; a read error may be the cause. The rearrangement uses TRBV7-3 and TRBJ1-1; perhaps TRBD1 as D (6 bases). The CDR3 covers 15 residues. CDR1 SGHTA and CDR2 FQGTGA come from the germline V gene. CDR3 in DNA: TGTGCCAGCAGCCCTACAGGGTCCGGGAACACTAAAGCTTTCTTT. Amino acid sequence: CASSPTGSGNTKAFF. Combining the CDR3 with reference TRBV7-3 and TRBJ1-1 gives the whole variable domain GAGVSQTPSNKVTEKGKYVELRCDPISGHTALYWYRQSLGQGPEFLIYFQGTGAADDSGLPNDRFFAVRPEGSVSTLKIQRTERGDSAVYLCASSPTGSGNTKAFFGQGTRLTVV.

This clonotype was seen ten or more times. This CDR3 reads CASSLGWGSNQPQHF. The CDR3 DNA sequence: TGTGCCAGCAGTTTAGGGTGGGGTAGCAATCAGCCCCAGCATTTT. This rearrangement joins TRBV12-3 or TRBV12-4 to TRBJ1-5; D uncertain. The CDR3 has 15 amino acids. V was clipped by 1 base and J by 0 bases, with 7 bases between them.

The genes are TRBV5-1 and TRBJ2-2, with D possibly called TRBD1 or TRBD2 (6 bases each). In germline, CDR1 is SGHRS, CDR2 YFSETQ. The CDR3 totals 16 residues. Trimming shortened V by 0 bases and J by 3 bases, and 12 bases separated the two germline ends. The CDR3 spells CASSLVGGPDTGELFF. In DNA form, the CDR3 reads TGCGCCAGCAGCTTGGTTGGGGGGCCGGACACCGGGGAGCTGTTTTTT. The complete variable domain, with remaining parts taken from reference TRBV5-1 and TRBJ2-2, reads KAGVTQTPRYLIKTRGQQVTLSCSPISGHRSVSWYQQTPGQGLQFLFEYFSETQRNKGNFPGRFSGRQFSNSRSEMNVSTLELGDSALYLCASSLVGGPDTGELFFGEGSRLTVL.

The CDR3 bases are TGCGCCAGCAGCCTGGTAACAGGGATTGAACGTGGTGGCTACACCTTC. It translates to CASSLVTGIERGGYTF. The chain links TRBV5-1 to TRBJ1-2; a weak D match, TRBD1 (6 bases). This CDR3 is built from 16 residues. CDR1 SGHRS and CDR2 YFSETQ come from the germline V gene. Between the trimmed V and J ends, which lost 4 bases and 7 bases, there was a span of 23 bases.

Only a few counts were recorded for this clonotype. The chain uses TRBV5-1 and TRBJ2-1; possible D gene TRBD2, 5 bases. This CDR3 is built from 13 residues. Looked up from germline, CDR1 is SGHRS and CDR2 is YFSETQ. V gave up 5 bases and J gave up 9 bases, with 15 bases separating them. The CDR3 protein is CASRENHAGEQFF. The CDR3 DNA sequence: TGCGCCAGCAGGGAAAATCATGCGGGTGAGCAGTTCTTC.

This clonotype appeared a few times. V and J are TRBV5-4 and TRBJ2-7, with 7 bases fitting TRBD1. Germline V lookup: CDR1 SGHNT, CDR2 YYREEE (reference sequence). V was pared by 4 bases and J by 1 base, with 8 bases of the junction left unmatched. The CDR3 extends over 15 amino acids. The CDR3 DNA is TGTGCCAGCAGCGAGAACAGGGGATCTTCCTACGAGCAGTACTTC. Protein product: CASSENRGSSYEQYF. The full variable domain, in which reference TRBV5-4 and TRBJ2-7 provide the parts outside the CDR3, is ETGVTQSPTHLIKTRGQQVTLRCSSQSGHNTVSWYQQALGQGPQFIFQYYREEENGRGNFPPRFSGLQFPNYSSELNVNALELDDSALYLCASSENRGSSYEQYFGPGTRLTVT.

V is TRBV4-3 and J is TRBJ2-1; D is unclear. Germline V CDR1 and CDR2: LGHNA, YSLEER. This CDR3 has 15 amino acids. V shed 0 bases and J shed 5 bases, with 11 bases lying between them. CDR3 residues: CASSQDLSADNEQFF. CDR3 in DNA: TGCGCCAGCAGCCAAGATCTTTCAGCCGACAATGAGCAGTTCTTC.

The rearrangement joins TRBV12-3 or TRBV12-4 to TRBJ1-2; D ambiguous. V was cut by 6 bases and J by 4 bases, with 24 bases left in between. The length of the CDR3 is 17 residues. The CDR3 spells CASSPTTMTRPGYGYTF. The CDR3 coding sequence is TGTGCCAGCAGCCCAACTACAATGACAAGGCCTGGCTATGGCTACACCTTC.

V is TRBV2 and J is TRBJ1-1; D gene uncertain. Trimming stripped 8 bases from V and 0 bases from J, with 13 bases between. This CDR3 contains 14 residues. CDR1 and CDR2 (germline): SNHLY, FYNNEI. The DNA for the CDR3 is TGTGCCAGCCGTGCCGCCGTAATGAACACTGAAGCTTTCTTT. This gives the protein CASRAAVMNTEAFF.

This clonotype has just one count. The rearrangement joins TRBV27 to TRBJ2-1, with D perhaps matching TRBD2 (6 bases). V lost 6 bases and J lost 6, with 18 bases in between. The germline CDR1 and CDR2 sequences are MNHEY and SMNVEV (reference sequence). This CDR3 region has 15 residues. The CDR3 DNA is TGTGCCAGCAGGTACGGGGGACGGCTACGCAATGAGCAGTTCTTC. It yields the protein CASRYGGRLRNEQFF.

Only a few counts were recorded for this clonotype. The chain is built from TRBV12-3 or TRBV12-4 and TRBJ1-2; unclear D gene. The CDR3 spans 15 residues. Trimming left V 4 bases short and J 1 base short, with 13 bases between. The CDR3, as DNA: TGTGCCAGCAGTTCCATCTCGCCCAATAACTATGGCTACACCTTC. Translating it yields CASSSISPNNYGYTF.

The chain uses TRBV5-1 and TRBJ2-1; 8 positions agree with TRBD1. Unmatched junction bases numbered 4, after V lost 4 bases and J lost 10 bases. Germline V gene data show CDR1 as SGHRS and CDR2 as YFSETQ. CDR3 size: 12 residues. CDR3 sequence (DNA): TGCGCCAGCAGCGTTAGACAGGGGGAGCAGTTCTTC. This encodes CASSVRQGEQFF.

In its sample, this clonotype was seen a few times. The rearrangement uses TRBV10-3 and TRBJ1-6; D is perhaps TRBD1 (5 bases). Germline V gene sequence: CDR1 ENHRY, CDR2 SYGVKD. Trimming removed 2 bases at V and 7 bases at J, with 9 bases between. The CDR3 is 14 amino acids. The CDR3 DNA sequence: TGTGCCATCAGTGAGGGGGGACCCAATTCACCCCTCCACTTT. Translating it yields CAISEGGPNSPLHF.